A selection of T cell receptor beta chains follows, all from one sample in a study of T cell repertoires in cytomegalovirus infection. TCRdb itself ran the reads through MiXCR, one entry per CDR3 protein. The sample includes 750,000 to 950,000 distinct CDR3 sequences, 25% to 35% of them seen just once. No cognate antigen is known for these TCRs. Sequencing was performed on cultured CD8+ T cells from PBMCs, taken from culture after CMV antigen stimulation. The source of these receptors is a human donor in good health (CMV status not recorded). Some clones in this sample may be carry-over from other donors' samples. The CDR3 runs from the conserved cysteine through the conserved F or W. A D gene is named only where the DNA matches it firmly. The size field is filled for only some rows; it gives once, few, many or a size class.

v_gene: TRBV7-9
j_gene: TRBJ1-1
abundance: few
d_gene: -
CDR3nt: TGTGCCAGCAGCTCGACGGACGTGAACACTGAAGCTTTCTTT
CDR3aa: CASSSTDVNTEAFF

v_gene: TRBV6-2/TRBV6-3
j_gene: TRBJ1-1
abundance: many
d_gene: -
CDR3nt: TGTGCCAGCAGTTACTCCGGACAGATGAACACTGAAGCTTTCTTT
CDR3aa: CASSYSGQMNTEAFF

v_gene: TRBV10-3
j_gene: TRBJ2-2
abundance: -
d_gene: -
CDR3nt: TGTGCCATCACCATAAATGGCACCGGGGAGCTGTTTTTT
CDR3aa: CAITINGTGELFF

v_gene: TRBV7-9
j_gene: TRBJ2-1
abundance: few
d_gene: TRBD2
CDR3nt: TGTGCCAGCAGCCGGGGGGGGCTCCACAATGAGCAGTTCTTC
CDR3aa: CASSRGGLHNEQFF

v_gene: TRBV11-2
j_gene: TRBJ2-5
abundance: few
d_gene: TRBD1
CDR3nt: TGTGCCAGCAGCTTAGTAGGGACAGGGGAAACCCAGTACTTC
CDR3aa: CASSLVGTGETQYF

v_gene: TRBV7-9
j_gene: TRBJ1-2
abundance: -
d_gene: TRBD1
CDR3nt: TGTGCCAGCCGGGACAGTGGGGTATGGAGCTACACCTTC
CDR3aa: CASRDSGVWSYTF

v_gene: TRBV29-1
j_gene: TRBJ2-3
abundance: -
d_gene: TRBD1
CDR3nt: TGCAGCGTTGTGTGGACAGGGACAGATACGCAGTATTTT
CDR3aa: CSVVWTGTDTQYF

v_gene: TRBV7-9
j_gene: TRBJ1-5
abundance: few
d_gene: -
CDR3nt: TGTGCCAGCAGCTCCACGGACACTATAAATCAGCCCCAGCATTTT
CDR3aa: CASSSTDTINQPQHF

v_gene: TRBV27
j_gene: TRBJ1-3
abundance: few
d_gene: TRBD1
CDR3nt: TGTGCCAGCAGTACAGGGGTCTCTGGAAACACCATATATTTT
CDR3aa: CASSTGVSGNTIYF

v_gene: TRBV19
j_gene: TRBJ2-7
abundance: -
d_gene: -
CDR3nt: TGTGCCAGTAGTATCACATACAGGACCTACGAGCAGTACTTC
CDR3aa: CASSITYRTYEQYF

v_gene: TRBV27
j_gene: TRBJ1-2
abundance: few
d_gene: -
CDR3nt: TGTGCCAGTAAACAGGGTGTGGGTGGCTACACCTTC
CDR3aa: CASKQGVGGYTF

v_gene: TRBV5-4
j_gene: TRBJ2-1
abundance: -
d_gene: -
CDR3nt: TGTGCCATTATCCGGGACCCTTACAATGAGCAGTTCTTC
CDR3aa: CAIIRDPYNEQFF

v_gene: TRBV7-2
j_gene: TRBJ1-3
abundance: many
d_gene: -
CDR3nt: TGTGCCAGCAGGCCCCAGTCCCCCGACCGGGACAAATCTGTAAGATTACACACCATATATTTT
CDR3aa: CASRPQSPDRDKSVRLHTIYF

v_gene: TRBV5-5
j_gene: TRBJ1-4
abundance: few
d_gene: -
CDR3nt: TGTGCCAGCAGCCTCACCGCCCCTAATGAAAAACTGTTTTTT
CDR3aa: CASSLTAPNEKLFF

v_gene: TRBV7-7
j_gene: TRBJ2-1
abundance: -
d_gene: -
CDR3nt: TGTGCTAGCAGCTTAGCAAGCTCGGACGGCTACAATGAGCAGTTCTTC
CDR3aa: CASSLASSDGYNEQFF

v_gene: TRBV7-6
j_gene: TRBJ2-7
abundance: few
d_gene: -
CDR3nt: TGTGCCAGCAGCTGGGGACCCCTCAAATACGAGCAGTACTTC
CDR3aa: CASSWGPLKYEQYF

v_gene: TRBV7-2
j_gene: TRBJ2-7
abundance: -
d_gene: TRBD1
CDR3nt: TGTGCCAGCAGCTTAGATGGGGCAGGGGGCTACGAGCAGTACTTC
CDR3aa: CASSLDGAGGYEQYF

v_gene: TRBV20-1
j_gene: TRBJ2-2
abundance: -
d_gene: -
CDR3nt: TGCAGTGCTAGCCGGACTCTTGGCGCCGGGGAGCTGTTTTTT
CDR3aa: CSASRTLGAGELFF

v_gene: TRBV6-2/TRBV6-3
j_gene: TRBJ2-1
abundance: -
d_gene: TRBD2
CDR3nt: TGTGCCAGCAGTTACTCGGGACTACTCACCAATGAGCAGTTCTTC
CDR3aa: CASSYSGLLTNEQFF

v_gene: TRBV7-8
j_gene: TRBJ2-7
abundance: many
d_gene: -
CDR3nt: TGTGCCAGCAGCTCTCGACTAGAGGAAAACGAGCAGTACTTC
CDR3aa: CASSSRLEENEQYF

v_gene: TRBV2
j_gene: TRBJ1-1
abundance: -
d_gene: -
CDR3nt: TGTGCCAGCAGTGAAAGGGGGTCGGGAGGACTCACTGAAGCTTTCTTT
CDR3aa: CASSERGSGGLTEAFF

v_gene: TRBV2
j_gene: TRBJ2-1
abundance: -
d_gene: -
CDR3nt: TGTGCCAGCAGGGCTCTTGAGCAGTTCTTC
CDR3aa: CASRALEQFF

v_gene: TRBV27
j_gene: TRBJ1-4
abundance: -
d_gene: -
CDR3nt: TGTGCCAGCAGTTTGGCGGACAAAACTCGTGAAAAACTGTTTTTT
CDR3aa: CASSLADKTREKLFF

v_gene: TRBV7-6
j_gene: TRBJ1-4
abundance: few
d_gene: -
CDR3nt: TGTGCCAGCAGCTTCATGGAAACTAATGAAAAACTGTTTTTT
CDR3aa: CASSFMETNEKLFF

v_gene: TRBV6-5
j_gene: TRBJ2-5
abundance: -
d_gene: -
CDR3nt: TGTACCAGCACCCCCGGACCCTGGGAGACCCAGTACTTC
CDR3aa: CTSTPGPWETQYF

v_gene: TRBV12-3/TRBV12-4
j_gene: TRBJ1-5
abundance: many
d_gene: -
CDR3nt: TGTGCCAGCAGTTTTAATATCGGTTTGTCAGGAAGAACCAATCAGCCCCAGCATTTT
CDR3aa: CASSFNIGLSGRTNQPQHF

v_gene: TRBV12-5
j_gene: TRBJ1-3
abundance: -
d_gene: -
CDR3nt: TGTGCTAGTGGCAACGGAAACACCATATATTTT
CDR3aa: CASGNGNTIYF

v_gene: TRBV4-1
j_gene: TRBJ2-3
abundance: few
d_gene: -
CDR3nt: TGCGCCAGCAGCCAAGCCGGGGCTAGAAGCACAGATACGCAGTATTTT
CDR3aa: CASSQAGARSTDTQYF

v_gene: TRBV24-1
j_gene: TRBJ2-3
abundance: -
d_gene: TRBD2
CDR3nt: TGTGCCACCCGACCCAGACTAGCGTCAGATACGCAGTATTTT
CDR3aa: CATRPRLASDTQYF

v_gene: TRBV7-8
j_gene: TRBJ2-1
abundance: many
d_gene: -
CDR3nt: TGTGCCAGCAGCTTACTCACATATCCAGATCCTAGCTCCTACAATGAGCAGTTCTTC
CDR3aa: CASSLLTYPDPSSYNEQFF

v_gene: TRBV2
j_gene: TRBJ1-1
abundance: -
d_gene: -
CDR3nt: TGTGCCAGCAGTGGGGGGGCTGAGAACACTGAAGCTTTCTTT
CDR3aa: CASSGGAENTEAFF

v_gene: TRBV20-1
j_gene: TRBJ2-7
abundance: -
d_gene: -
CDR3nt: TGCAGTGCTAGAGATCGGGACGTCAGCTACGAGCAGTACTTC
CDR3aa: CSARDRDVSYEQYF

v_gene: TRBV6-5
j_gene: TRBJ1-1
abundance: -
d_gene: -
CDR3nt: TGTGCCAGCAGCCTCGGGACATCTGACACTGAAGCTTTCTTT
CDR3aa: CASSLGTSDTEAFF

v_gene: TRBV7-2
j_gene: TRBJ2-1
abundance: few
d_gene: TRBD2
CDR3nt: TGTGCCAGCAGCTCTAGACTAGCGGGGGGACGGAATGAGCAGTTCTTC
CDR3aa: CASSSRLAGGRNEQFF

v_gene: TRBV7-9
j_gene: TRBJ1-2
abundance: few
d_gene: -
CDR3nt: TGTGCCAGCAGCTTAGGGAGGTGGGACTATGGCTACACCTTC
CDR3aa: CASSLGRWDYGYTF

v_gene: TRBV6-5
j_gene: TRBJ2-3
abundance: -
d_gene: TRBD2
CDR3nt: TGTGCCAGCAGTTACGTCGCGGGGGGGCCCACAGATACGCAGTATTTT
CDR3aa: CASSYVAGGPTDTQYF

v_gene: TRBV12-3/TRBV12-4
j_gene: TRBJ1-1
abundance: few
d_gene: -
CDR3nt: TGTGCCAGCAAATTCGGTGTGTACACTGAAGCTTTCTTT
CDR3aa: CASKFGVYTEAFF